The text below deals with one TCR beta chain. Method: immunoSEQ multiplex PCR; TCRdb's copy keeps in-frame clones and lacks some. Altogether roughly 640,000 clones are present, 97% being singletons, with the ten largest covering 0.055% to 0.07%. The germline V gene has CDR1 MGHDK and CDR2 SYGVNS. This CDR3 has 17 residues. The source of the sample is a study of shared clonotypes between healthy human individuals. V and J are TRBV25-1 and TRBJ2-5; 9 nucleotides agree with TRBD2. The DNA end lines up better with TRBJ2-7; the J call may be wrong. The sequenced sample consisted of naive CD4+ T cells sorted from blood. The subset was: CD45RA+ positively selected. The TCR sequence derives from a woman aged 25-40 years in good health. CDR3 amino acids: CASSGLHGGGRAYEQYF. For the CDR3, the DNA is TGTGCCAGCAGTGGGCTCCATGGTGGCGGGAGGGCCTACGAGCAGTACTTC.